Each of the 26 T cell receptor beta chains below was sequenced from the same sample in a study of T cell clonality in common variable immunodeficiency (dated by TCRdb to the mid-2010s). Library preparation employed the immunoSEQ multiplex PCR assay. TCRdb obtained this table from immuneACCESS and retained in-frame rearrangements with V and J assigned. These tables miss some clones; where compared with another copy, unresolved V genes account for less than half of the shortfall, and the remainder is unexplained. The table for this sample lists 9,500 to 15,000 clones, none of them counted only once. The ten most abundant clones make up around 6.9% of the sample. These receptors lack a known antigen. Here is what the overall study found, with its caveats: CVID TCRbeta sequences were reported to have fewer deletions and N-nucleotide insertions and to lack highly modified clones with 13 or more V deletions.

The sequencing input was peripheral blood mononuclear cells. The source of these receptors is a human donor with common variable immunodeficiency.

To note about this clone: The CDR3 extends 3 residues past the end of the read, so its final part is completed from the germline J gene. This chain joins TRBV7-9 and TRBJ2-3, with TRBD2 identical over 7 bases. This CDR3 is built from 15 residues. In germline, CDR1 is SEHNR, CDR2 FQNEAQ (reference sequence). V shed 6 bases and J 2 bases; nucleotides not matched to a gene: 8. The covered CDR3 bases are TGTGCCAGCAGTAGGGGACTATTAACCACAGATACG. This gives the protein CASSRGLLTTDT. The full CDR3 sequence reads CASSRGLLTTDTQYF.

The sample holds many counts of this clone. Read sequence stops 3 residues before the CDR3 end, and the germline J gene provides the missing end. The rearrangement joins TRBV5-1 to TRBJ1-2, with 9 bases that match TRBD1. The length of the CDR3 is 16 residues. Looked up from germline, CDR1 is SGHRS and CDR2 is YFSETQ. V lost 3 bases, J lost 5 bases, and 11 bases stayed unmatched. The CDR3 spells CASSSDTGTGLYGYTF. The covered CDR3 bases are TGCGCCAGCAGCTCTGACACCGGGACAGGGCTGTATGGC.

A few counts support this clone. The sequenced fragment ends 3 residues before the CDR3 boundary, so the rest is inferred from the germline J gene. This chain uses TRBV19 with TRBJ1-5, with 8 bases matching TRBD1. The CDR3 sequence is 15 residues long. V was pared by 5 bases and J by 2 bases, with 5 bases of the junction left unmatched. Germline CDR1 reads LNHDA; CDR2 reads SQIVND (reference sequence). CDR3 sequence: CASSYQGAGNQPQHF. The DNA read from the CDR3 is TGTGCCAGTAGTTATCAGGGGGCCGGCAATCAGCCC.

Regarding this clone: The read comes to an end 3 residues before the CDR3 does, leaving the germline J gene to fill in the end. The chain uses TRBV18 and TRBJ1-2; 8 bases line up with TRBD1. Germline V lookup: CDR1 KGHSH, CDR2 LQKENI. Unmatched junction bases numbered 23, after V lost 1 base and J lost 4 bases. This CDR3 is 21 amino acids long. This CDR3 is CASSPLNPRGTGGSHGYGYTF. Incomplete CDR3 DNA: TGTGCCAGCTCACCACTTAATCCTCGCGGGACAGGAGGTTCTCATGGCTATGGC.

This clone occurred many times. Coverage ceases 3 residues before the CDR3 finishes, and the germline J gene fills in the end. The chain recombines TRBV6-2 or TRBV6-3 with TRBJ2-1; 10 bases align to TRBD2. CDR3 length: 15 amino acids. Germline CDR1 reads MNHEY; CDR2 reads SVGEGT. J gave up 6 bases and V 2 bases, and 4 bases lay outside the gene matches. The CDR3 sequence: CASSYGLAGVNEQFF. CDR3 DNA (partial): TGTGCCAGCAGTTACGGGCTAGCGGGAGTCAATGAG.

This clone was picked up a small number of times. CDR3 DNA, as far as it was read: TGTGCCAGTAGGAACCAGGGGAGCGAG. Protein product: CASRNQGSE. The whole CDR3 protein is CASRNQGSEQYF. This chain uses TRBV19 with TRBJ2-7, with D tentatively TRBD1 (6 bases). The read terminates 3 residues ahead of where the CDR3 ends, so the germline J gene completes it. Germline CDR1 is LNHDA and CDR2 is SQIVND (reference sequence). This CDR3 region has 12 residues. V was shortened by 6 bases and J by 6 bases, with 12 bases between the two germline ends. Filled out from reference TRBV19 and TRBJ2-7, the complete variable domain reads DGGITQSPKYLFRKEGQNVTLSCEQNLNHDAMYWYRQDPGQGLRLIYYSQIVNDFQKGDIAEGYSVSREKKESFPLTVTSAQKNPTAFYLCASRNQGSEQYFGPGTRLTVT.

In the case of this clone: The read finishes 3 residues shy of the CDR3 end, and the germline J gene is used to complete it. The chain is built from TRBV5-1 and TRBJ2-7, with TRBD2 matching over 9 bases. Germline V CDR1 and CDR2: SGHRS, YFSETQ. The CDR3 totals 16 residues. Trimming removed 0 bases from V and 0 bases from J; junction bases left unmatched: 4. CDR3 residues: CASSLARAGGSYEQYF. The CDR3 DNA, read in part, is TGCGCCAGCAGCTTGGCCAGAGCGGGGGGCTCCTACGAG.

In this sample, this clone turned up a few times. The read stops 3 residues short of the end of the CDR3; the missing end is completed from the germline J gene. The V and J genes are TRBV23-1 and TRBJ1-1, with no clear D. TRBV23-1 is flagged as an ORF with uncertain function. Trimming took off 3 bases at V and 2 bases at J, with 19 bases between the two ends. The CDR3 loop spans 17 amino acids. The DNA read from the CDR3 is TGCGCCAGCAGTCATCCCGGCACGACTTTCGTTAACACTGAA. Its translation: CASSHPGTTFVNTE. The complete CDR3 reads CASSHPGTTFVNTEAFF.

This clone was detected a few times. The CDR3 is CASSSRGGTDTQYF. Incomplete CDR3 DNA: TGTGCCAGCAGCTCCAGGGGTGGTACAGATACG. The J gene is TRBJ2-3, the V gene TRBV7-9, with D perhaps TRBD1 (6 bases). The read ends 3 residues shy of where the CDR3 ends; the end is completed using the germline J gene. Per germline, CDR1 SEHNR and CDR2 FQNEAQ (reference sequence). This CDR3 has 14 amino acids. Trimming cost V 4 bases and J 3 bases, with 11 bases left between them.

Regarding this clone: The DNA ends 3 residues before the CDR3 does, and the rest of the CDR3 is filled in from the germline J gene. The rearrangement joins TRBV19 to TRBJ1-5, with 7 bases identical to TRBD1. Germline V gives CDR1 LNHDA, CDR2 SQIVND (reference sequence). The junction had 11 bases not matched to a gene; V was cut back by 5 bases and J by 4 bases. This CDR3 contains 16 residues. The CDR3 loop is CASSAGTALINQPQHF. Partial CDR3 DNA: TGTGCCAGTAGTGCTGGGACAGCACTAATAAATCAGCCC.

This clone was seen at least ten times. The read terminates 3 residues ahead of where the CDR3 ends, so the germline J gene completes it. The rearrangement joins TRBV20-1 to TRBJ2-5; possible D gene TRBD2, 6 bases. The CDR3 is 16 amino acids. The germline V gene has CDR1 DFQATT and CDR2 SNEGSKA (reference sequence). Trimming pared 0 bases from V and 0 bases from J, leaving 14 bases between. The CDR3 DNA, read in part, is TGCAGTGCTAGAGAGGAGGGCTTCTTGTACCAAGAGACC. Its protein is CSAREEGFLYQET. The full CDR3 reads CSAREEGFLYQETQYF.

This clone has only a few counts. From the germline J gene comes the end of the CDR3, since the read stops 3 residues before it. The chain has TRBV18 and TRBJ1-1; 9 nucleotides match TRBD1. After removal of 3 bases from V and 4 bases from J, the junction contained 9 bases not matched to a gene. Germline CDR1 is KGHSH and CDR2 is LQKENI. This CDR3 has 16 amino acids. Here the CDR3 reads CASSPGTGPFFTEAFF. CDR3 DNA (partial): TGTGCCAGCTCACCCGGGACAGGGCCGTTTTTCACTGAA.

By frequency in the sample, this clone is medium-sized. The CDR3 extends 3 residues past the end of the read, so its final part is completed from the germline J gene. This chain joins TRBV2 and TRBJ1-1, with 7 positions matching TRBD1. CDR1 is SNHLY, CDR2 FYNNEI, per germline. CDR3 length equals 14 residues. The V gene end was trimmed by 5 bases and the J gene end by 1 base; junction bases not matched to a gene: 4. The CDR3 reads CASSPRTGNTEAFF. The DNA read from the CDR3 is TGTGCCAGCAGTCCTCGGACAGGGAACACTGAA.

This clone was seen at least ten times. Incomplete CDR3 DNA: TGTGCCAGCTCACCGTTAGCGGGGGGCATGGGAGAGACC. It is translated as CASSPLAGGMGET. From start to end, the CDR3 is CASSPLAGGMGETQYF. The V and J genes are TRBV18 and TRBJ2-5, with TRBD2 matching over 10 bases. Read data end 3 residues before the CDR3 end; the end is taken from the germline J gene. This CDR3 spans 16 amino acids. V dropped 3 bases and J dropped 4; count of bases not matched to a gene: 8. The germline gives CDR1 KGHSH, CDR2 LQKENI.

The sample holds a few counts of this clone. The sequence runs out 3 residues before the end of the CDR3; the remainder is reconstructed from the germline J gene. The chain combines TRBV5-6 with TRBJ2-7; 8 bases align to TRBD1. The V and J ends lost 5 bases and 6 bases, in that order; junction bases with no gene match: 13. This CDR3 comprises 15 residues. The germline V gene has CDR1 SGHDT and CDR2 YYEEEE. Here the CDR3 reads CASSPRTGTRSEQYF. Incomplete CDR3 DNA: TGTGCCAGCAGTCCTAGGACAGGGACCCGCTCCGAG. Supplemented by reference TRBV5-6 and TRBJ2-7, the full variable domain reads DAGVTQSPTHLIKTRGQQVTLRCSPKSGHDTVSWYQQALGQGPQFIFQYYEEEERQRGNFPDRFSGHQFPNYSSELNVNALLLGDSALYLCASSPRTGTRSEQYFGPGTRLTVT.

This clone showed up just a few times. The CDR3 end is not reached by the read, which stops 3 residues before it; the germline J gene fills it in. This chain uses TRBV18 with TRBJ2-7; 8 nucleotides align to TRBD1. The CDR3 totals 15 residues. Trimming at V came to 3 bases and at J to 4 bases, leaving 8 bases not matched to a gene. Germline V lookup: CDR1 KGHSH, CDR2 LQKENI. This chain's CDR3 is CASSPTGAVTYEQYF. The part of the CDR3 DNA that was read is TGTGCCAGCTCACCGACAGGGGCGGTTACGTACGAG.

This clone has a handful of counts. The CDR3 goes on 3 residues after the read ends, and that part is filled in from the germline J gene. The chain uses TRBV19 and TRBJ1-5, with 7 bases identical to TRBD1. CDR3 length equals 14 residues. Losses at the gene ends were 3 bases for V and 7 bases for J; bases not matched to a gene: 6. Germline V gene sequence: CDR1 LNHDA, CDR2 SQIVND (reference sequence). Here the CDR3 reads CASSIEQGLQPQHF. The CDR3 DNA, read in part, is TGTGCCAGTAGTATTGAACAGGGGCTACAGCCC.

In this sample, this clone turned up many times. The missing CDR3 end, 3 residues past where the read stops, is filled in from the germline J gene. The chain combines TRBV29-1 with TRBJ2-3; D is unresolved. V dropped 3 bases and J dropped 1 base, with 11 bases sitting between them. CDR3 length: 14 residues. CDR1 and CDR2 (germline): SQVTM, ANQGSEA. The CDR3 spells CSVDVRRGTDTQYF. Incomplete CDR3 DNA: TGCAGCGTTGATGTCCGCCGGGGCACAGATACG.

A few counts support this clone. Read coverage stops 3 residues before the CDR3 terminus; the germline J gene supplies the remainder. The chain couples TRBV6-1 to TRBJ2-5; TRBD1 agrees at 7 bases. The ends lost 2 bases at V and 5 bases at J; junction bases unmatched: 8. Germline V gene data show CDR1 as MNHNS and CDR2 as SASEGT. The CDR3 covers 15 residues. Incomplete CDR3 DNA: TGTGCCAGCAGTGAATCCCAGTCCAGGGGGGAGACC. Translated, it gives CASSESQSRGET. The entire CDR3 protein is CASSESQSRGETQYF.

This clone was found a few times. The sequenced part of the CDR3 DNA is TGTGCCAGTAGTATACGGGACAGGGTATCACCC. Its translation: CASSIRDRVSP. The whole CDR3 sequence reads CASSIRDRVSPLHF. V gene TRBV19 combines with J gene TRBJ1-6; 9 bases fit TRBD1. The CDR3 end falls 3 residues outside the read, so it is completed with the germline J gene. Unmatched junction bases numbered 3, after V lost 2 bases and J lost 10 bases. This CDR3 contains 14 residues. Germline lookup yields CDR1 LNHDA and CDR2 SQIVND (reference sequence).

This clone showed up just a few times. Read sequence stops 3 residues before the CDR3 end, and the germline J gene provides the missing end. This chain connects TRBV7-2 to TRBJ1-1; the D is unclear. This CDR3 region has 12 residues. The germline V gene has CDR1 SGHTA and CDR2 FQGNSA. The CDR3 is CASSLDYREAFF. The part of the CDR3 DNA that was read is TGTGCCAGCAGCTTAGATTACAGAGAA.

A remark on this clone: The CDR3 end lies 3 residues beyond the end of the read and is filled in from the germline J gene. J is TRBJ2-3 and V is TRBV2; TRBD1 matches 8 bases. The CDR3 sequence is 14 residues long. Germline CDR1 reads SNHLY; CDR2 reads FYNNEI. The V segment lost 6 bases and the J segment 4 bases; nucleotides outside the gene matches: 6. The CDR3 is CASRNGQGPDTQYF. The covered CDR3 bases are TGTGCCAGCAGAAATGGACAGGGACCAGATACG.

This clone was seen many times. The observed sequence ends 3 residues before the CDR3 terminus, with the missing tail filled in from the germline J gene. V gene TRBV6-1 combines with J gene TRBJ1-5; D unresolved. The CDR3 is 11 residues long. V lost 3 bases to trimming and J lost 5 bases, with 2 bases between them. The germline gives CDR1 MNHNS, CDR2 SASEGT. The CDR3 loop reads CASSDDQPQHF. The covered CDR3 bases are TGTGCCAGCAGTGACGATCAGCCC.

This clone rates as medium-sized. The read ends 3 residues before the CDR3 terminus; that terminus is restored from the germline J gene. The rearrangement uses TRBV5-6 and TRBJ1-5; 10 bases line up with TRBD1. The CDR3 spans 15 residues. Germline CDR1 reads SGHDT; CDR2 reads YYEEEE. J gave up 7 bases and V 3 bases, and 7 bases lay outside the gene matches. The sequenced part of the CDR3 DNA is TGTGCCAGCAGCTCGACCGGGACAGGGGAACAGCCC. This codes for CASSSTGTGEQP. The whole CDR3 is CASSSTGTGEQPQHF.

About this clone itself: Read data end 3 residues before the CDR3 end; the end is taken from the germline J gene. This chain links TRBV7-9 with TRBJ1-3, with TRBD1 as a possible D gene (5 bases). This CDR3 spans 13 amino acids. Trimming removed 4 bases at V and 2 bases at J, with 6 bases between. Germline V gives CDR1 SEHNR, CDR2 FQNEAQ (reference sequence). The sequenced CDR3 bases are TGTGCCAGCAGCTCGGGGGCTGGAAACACC. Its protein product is CASSSGAGNT. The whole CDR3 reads CASSSGAGNTIYF.

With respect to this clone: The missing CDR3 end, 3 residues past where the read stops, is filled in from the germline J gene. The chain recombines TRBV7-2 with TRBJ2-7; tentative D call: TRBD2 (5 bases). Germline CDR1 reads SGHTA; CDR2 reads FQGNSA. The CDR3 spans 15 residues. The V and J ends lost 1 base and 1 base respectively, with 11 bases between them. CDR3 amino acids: CASSLVGVGSYEQYF. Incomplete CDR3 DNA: TGTGCCAGCAGCTTAGTCGGGGTGGGGTCCTACGAG. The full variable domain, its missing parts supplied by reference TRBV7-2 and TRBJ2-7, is GAGVSQSPSNKVTEKGKDVELRCDPISGHTALYWYRQSLGQGLEFLIYFQGNSAPDKSGLPSDRFSAERTGGSVSTLTIQRTQQEDSAVYLCASSLVGVGSYEQYFGPGTRLTVT.